This T cell receptor (beta chain) was captured by sequencing in a study of T-cell memory formation after mild COVID-19. Study findings and constraints: Clones which contracted sat mainly in CM and EM if CD4+, and in EMRA if CD8+.

The length of the CDR3 is 14 residues. The V gene's germline CDR1 is SGHAT and CDR2 FQNNGV. Trimming removed 3 bases at V and 5 bases at J, with 14 bases between. This clonotype was counted ten times or more. The antigen remains undetermined. One entry per CDR3 protein results from TCRdb running MiXCR on the 5' RACE reads. The top ten clones hold approximately 20% of a sample with about 340,000 distinct CDR3 sequences, approximately 15% of them seen once. The receptor comes from a man between 18 and 29 years old who had mild COVID-19 (a few samples of this study predate the infection). Cell type and time point are not known. Input material: PBMCs or a T cell subset sorted from them (not recorded which). The gene calls are TRBV11-2 and TRBJ2-7, with D unresolved. CDR3 sequence reads: CASSFDLSRDEQYF. The CDR3 DNA reads TGTGCCAGCAGCTTCGACCTTTCTAGGGACGAGCAGTACTTC.